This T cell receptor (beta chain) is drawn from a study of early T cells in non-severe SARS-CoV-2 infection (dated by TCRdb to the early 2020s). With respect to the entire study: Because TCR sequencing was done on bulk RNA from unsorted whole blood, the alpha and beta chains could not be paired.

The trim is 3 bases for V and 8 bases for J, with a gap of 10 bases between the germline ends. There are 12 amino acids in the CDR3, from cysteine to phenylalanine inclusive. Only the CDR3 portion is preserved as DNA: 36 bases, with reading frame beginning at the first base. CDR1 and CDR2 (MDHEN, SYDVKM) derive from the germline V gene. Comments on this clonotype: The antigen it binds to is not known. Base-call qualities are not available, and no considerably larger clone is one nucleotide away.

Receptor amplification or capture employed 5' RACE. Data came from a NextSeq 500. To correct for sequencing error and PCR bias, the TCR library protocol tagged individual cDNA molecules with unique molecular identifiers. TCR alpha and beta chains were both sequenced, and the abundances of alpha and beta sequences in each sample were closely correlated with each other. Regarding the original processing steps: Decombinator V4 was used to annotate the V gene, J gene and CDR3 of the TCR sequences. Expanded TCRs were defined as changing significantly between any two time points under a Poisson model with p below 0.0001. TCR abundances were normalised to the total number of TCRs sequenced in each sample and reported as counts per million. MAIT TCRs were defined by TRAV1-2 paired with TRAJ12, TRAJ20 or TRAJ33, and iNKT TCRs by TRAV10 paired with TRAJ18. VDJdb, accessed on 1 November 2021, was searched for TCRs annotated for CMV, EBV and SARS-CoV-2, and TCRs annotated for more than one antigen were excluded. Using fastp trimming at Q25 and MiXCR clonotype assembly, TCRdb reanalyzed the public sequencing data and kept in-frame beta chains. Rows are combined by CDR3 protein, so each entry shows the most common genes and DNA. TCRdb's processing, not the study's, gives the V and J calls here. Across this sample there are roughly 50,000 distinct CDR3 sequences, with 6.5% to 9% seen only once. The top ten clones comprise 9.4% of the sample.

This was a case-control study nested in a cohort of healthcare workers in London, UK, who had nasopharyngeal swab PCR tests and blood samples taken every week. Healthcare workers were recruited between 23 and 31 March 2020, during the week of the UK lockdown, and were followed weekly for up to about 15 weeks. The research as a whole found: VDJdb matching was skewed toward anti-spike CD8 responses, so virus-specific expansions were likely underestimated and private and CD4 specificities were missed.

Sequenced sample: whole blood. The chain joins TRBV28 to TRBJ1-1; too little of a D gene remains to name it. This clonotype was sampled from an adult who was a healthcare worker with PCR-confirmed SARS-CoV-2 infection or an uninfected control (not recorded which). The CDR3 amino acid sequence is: CASSFATPEAFF. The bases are TGTGCCAGCAGTTTTGCTACACCCGAAGCTTTCTTT.